The TCR beta chain under discussion was sequenced for a study of blood T cells in healthy people across ages. Then a second PCR, running about 6 to 12 cycles, was carried out with a sample-barcoded 5' primer and a J-beta primer mix. Via MiXCR, TCRdb re-called the 5' RACE reads, giving one row per CDR3 protein. The profile covers approximately 1.5 million distinct CDR3 sequences, with about 32% appearing a single time and approximately 10% taken by the ten largest. This clonotype was seen a few times. Trimming cost V 6 bases and J 7 bases, with 13 bases left between them. The CDR3 is made up of 13 amino acids. The V gene's germline CDR1 is ENHRY and CDR2 SYGVKD.

The sample was blood. The V gene is TRBV10-3, the J gene TRBJ1-5; the D gene is possibly TRBD1 (5 bases). This clonotype was sampled from a woman in her 30s in good health. The CDR3 spells CAISRGREQPQHF. Written as DNA, the CDR3 is TGTGCCATCAGCCGGGGCCGGGAACAGCCCCAGCATTTT.